This paragraph reports one T cell receptor (beta chain). V shed 5 bases, J shed 5 bases, and the junction held 6 bases outside the gene matches. This CDR3 comprises 14 residues. Germline CDR1 is LNHDA and CDR2 is SQIVND (reference sequence). Authors' processing steps: Estimated nucleated cell counts came from reference gene primer amplification. Sequenced by immunoSEQ multiplex PCR; TCRdb stores in-frame clones only, minus some. The V and J calls and the clone size are those of that table, but D and trimming were determined from the DNA. The data hold 35,000 to 45,000 clones, with approximately 91% observed a single time. The source of the sample is a study of blood T cell repertoires in COVID-19. About the study: Whether acute or convalescent, the COVID-19 samples came from the United States, Italy and Spain. T cells, B-cell-depleted T cells, or PBMCs supplied cDNA or gDNA.

Sequencing input: peripheral blood. The V gene is TRBV19, the J gene TRBJ1-2; 9 nucleotides match TRBD1. The sequence was collected from a man in his sixties with active COVID-19. CDR3 sequence reads: CASSDPGQGYGYTF. For the CDR3, the DNA is TGTGCCAGTAGTGACCCGGGACAGGGATATGGCTACACCTTC.